This TCR beta chain was recorded in a study of shared clonotypes between healthy human individuals. Study results and limitations: Clonotypes which were not shared had lower generation probabilities than clonotypes that all four donors shared. Expectations were that clonotype sharing among donors would be affected by sequencing depth. Only blood was sampled; tissue repertoires likely differ.

Details on this clone: What it recognizes is unknown.

The donors were all Caucasian adults (living in Nashville, Tennessee). Sequencing was performed with immunoSEQ multiplex PCR; in TCRdb, only in-frame clones are kept and a portion is missing. The sample consists of about 1.5 million clones, 95% to 99% of them appearing once. The CDR3 is 16 amino acids. Trimming stripped 2 bases from V and 3 bases from J, with 16 bases between. Germline CDR1 is SNHLY and CDR2 is FYNNEI. The source material was naive CD4+ T cells sorted from blood. As to subset: CD45RA+ positively selected. This clonotype was obtained from a man aged 30 to 39 in good health. The chain has TRBV2 and TRBJ1-1; unclear D gene. The CDR3: CASSELGLGRDTEAFF. The CDR3 DNA reads as TGTGCCAGCAGTGAATTGGGGTTGGGTCGGGACACTGAAGCTTTCTTT.